The rows below give T cell receptor beta chains drawn from one sample of a study of blood T cell repertoires in COVID-19. TCRdb's table, derived via immunoSEQ multiplex PCR, lists solely in-frame clones and lacks some. Found here are a few hundred thousand clones, around nine tenths of them singletons; the top ten hold roughly 1.2%. Sequenced: PBMCs or T cells enriched from blood (not recorded which). Source of these receptors: a woman younger than 35 who had recovered from COVID-19. The CDR3 runs from the conserved cysteine through the conserved F or W. The order of the fields is CDR3 length, clone size, V gene, J gene, D gene, CDR3 DNA, CDR3 protein. The D gene is left open where the match is weak. The size field is filled for only some rows; it gives once, few, many or a size class.

14	NA	TRBV3-1/TRBV3-2	TRBJ1-1	TRBD1	TGTGCCAGCAGTCCACAGGGGGCGCGACCTGAAGCTTTCTTT	CASSPQGARPEAFF
15	once	TRBV7-2	TRBJ2-7	NA	TGTGCCAGCAGCTTCGTCGAAGGGGGTGGCTACGAGCAGTACTTC	CASSFVEGGGYEQYF
16	NA	TRBV6-6	TRBJ1-3	NA	TGTGCCAGCAGTTACGGGAGTAAGGGTACTGGAAACACCATATATTTT	CASSYGSKGTGNTIYF
14	NA	TRBV19	TRBJ1-5	TRBD1	TGTGCCAGTAGTTCCGACAGGGTCAACCAGCCCCAGCATTTT	CASSSDRVNQPQHF
14	NA	TRBV4-1	TRBJ2-1	NA	TGCGCCAGCAGCCAAGATCCTTTAGGGGGTGAGCAGTTCTTC	CASSQDPLGGEQFF
14	many	TRBV29-1	TRBJ1-2	NA	TGCAGCGTTTCCGGGGGCGCGGGGGACTATGGCTACACCTTC	CSVSGGAGDYGYTF
15	NA	TRBV5-1	TRBJ1-2	NA	TGCGCCAGCAGCTTGGGGGGAGGCCTGGAGTATGGCTACACCTTC	CASSLGGGLEYGYTF
13	NA	TRBV7-3	TRBJ1-2	NA	TGTGCCAGCAGCTTAAACGGGAACTATGGCTACACCTTC	CASSLNGNYGYTF
14	NA	TRBV29-1	TRBJ1-2	TRBD1	TGCAGCGCCTCCACAGGGACAGCTAACTATGGCTACACCTTC	CSASTGTANYGYTF
17	NA	TRBV24-1	TRBJ2-2	TRBD1	TGTGCCACCAGTGAATCTAAGACAGGGAAGGACACCGGGGAGCTGTTTTTT	CATSESKTGKDTGELFF
15	NA	TRBV7-8	TRBJ1-5	TRBD1	TGTGCCAGCAGAAAGGACAGGGGTTCCAATCAGCCCCAGCATTTT	CASRKDRGSNQPQHF
12	NA	TRBV6-4	TRBJ2-7	NA	TGTGCCAGCAGTGAGGACAAGTACGAGCAGTACTTC	CASSEDKYEQYF
11	NA	TRBV20-1	TRBJ1-2	TRBD1	TGCGGACAGGGGCCCAACTATGGCTACACCTTC	CGQGPNYGYTF
20	once	TRBV24-1	TRBJ1-5	TRBD1	TGTGCCACCAGTGATTTGGAGGGACAGGGGGCTTCGTTTTCCAATCAGCCCCAGCATTTT	CATSDLEGQGASFSNQPQHF
17	NA	TRBV5-1	TRBJ2-3	TRBD2	TGCGCCAGCAGCCTGTATTCGGGTAGCGGGGGCACAGATACGCAGTATTTT	CASSLYSGSGGTDTQYF
18	NA	TRBV19	TRBJ2-2	NA	TGTGCCAGTAGTATAGATCTATCGACAGGACTGAACACCGGGGAGCTGTTTTTT	CASSIDLSTGLNTGELFF
17	NA	TRBV28	TRBJ1-4	NA	TGTGCCAGCAGTTTTTCCGGACAGCGCGCAACTAATGAAAAACTGTTTTTT	CASSFSGQRATNEKLFF
13	NA	TRBV7-3	TRBJ2-7	TRBD1	TGTGCCAGCAGCCCAATTACAGGGGCCGAGCAGTACTTC	CASSPITGAEQYF
15	NA	TRBV7-3	TRBJ2-7	NA	TGTGCCAGCAGCTTAACCCCAGGAGGGTCCTACGAGCAGTACTTC	CASSLTPGGSYEQYF
15	NA	TRBV9	TRBJ1-5	TRBD1	TGTGCCAGCAGCGTCGCCGACAGGGCTCATCAGCCCCAGCATTTT	CASSVADRAHQPQHF
13	NA	TRBV18	TRBJ1-2	NA	TGTGCCAGCTCACCAGCGGGTATCGGTGGCTACACCTTC	CASSPAGIGGYTF
12	once	TRBV7-6	TRBJ1-4	NA	TGTGCCAGCAGCCGGGGAGGCCTTGAACTGTTTTTT	CASSRGGLELFF
18	NA	TRBV10-3	TRBJ2-2	NA	TGTGCCATCAGTGAGTCCATGACTCGGGTATCGAACACCGGGGAGCTGTTTTTT	CAISESMTRVSNTGELFF
18	NA	TRBV7-3	TRBJ2-1	TRBD2	TGTGCCAGCAGGATGTGGCTAGCGGGGGCCTCCTACTACAATGAGCAGTTCTTC	CASRMWLAGASYYNEQFF
13	once	TRBV6-5	TRBJ1-2	NA	TGTGCCAGCAGTTACCCGGGACAACTCGGCTACACCTTC	CASSYPGQLGYTF
16	NA	TRBV5-1	TRBJ2-5	TRBD2	TGCGCCAGCAGCTTGGTGGGTGGCGGGGGACAAGAGACCCAGTACTTC	CASSLVGGGGQETQYF
14	NA	TRBV28	TRBJ2-5	NA	TGTGCCAGCAGCCACCCGGACAGACAAGAGACCCAGTACTTC	CASSHPDRQETQYF
15	NA	TRBV27	TRBJ2-3	NA	TGTGCCAGCAGTTTATTTGGCCTGAGCACAGATACGCAGTATTTT	CASSLFGLSTDTQYF
14	few	TRBV5-1	TRBJ1-6	NA	TGCGCCAGCAGCTTGAACTCACATAATTCACCCCTCCACTTT	CASSLNSHNSPLHF
17	NA	TRBV9	TRBJ2-3	TRBD2	TGTGCCAGCAGCTCCGGGAGGGGGACTGCATATAAAGATACGCAGTATTTT	CASSSGRGTAYKDTQYF
15	NA	TRBV18	TRBJ2-3	NA	TGTGCCAGCTCACCACAAAACCGACGGGGAGATACGCAGTATTTT	CASSPQNRRGDTQYF
17	NA	TRBV4-2	TRBJ1-4	TRBD1	TGTGCCAGCAGCCAAGTGGGGACAGGGGGCATTAGTGAAAAACTGTTTTTT	CASSQVGTGGISEKLFF
13	NA	TRBV30	TRBJ1-4	NA	TGTGCCTGGAACCAGGGTCTTAATGAAAAACTGTTTTTT	CAWNQGLNEKLFF
15	NA	TRBV7-9	TRBJ2-1	TRBD1	TGTGCCAGCAGCTTACCCGGACAGGCCTACAATGAGCAGTTCTTC	CASSLPGQAYNEQFF
14	NA	TRBV27	TRBJ2-5	TRBD2	TGTGCCAGCAGTTTGCAGGGACTAGGGGAGACCCAGTACTTC	CASSLQGLGETQYF
14	once	TRBV2	TRBJ2-2	NA	TGTGCCAGCACGCCAGGTCTGAACACCGGGGAGCTGTTTTTT	CASTPGLNTGELFF
15	once	TRBV5-6	TRBJ2-3	NA	TGTGCCAGCAGCTTGGAGGAGGGTATCAGAGATACGCAGTATTTT	CASSLEEGIRDTQYF